This T cell receptor beta chain was captured in a study of T-cell reconstitution after alpha-beta-depleted transplantation in children. Between the trimmed V and J ends, which lost 2 bases and 6 bases, there was a span of 14 bases. The CDR3 runs to 14 residues. Germline V gene data show CDR1 as GTSNPN and CDR2 as SVGIG (reference sequence). The authors prepared the TCRbeta library with unique molecular identifiers. MiXCR, run by TCRdb on the PCR reads, gives a single entry per CDR3 protein. The table records roughly 170,000 distinct CDR3 sequences, about 6.4% of them present only once. This sample comprised PBMCs from the stem cell graft donor, obtained from the stem cell graft. This chain links TRBV30 with TRBJ1-3; no clear D. The sequence was obtained from a human donor who donated a stem cell graft to a child with Wiskott-Aldrich syndrome. This CDR3 is CAWSTVNLENTIYF. DNA of the CDR3: TGTGCCTGGAGTACAGTTAACCTGGAAAACACCATATATTTT.